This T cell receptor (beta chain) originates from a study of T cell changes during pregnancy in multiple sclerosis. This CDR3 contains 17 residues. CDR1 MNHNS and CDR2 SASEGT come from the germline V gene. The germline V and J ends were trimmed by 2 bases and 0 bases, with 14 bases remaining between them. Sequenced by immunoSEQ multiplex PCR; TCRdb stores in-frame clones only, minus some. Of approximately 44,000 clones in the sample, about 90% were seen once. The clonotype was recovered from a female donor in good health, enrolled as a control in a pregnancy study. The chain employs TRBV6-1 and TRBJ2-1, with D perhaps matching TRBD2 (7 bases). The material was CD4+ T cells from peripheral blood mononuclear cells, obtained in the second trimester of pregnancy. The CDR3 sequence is CASSEYGGQSSYNEQFF. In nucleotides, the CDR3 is TGTGCCAGCAGTGAATACGGGGGGCAAAGCTCCTACAATGAGCAGTTCTTC.